This T cell receptor beta chain was identified in a study of shared clonotypes between healthy human individuals. Positive CCR7 selection of CD45RO-negative cells yielded the naive CD8 cells, and terminally differentiated effector memory CD45RA+ cells were excluded. Data came from immunoSEQ multiplex PCR; TCRdb stores just in-frame clones and leaves some out. The sample lists around 2,000,000 clones; about 95% were seen once. The CDR3 loop spans 12 amino acids. Per the germline V gene, CDR1 is MDHEN and CDR2 is SYDVKM. This TCR came from a man between 18 and 29 years old in good health. The sample taken for sequencing was naive CD8+ T cells sorted from blood. The chain couples TRBV28 to TRBJ1-1; D remains ambiguous. In DNA, the CDR3 is TGTGCTTCAGAGGAGGTGGACACTGAAGCTTTCTTT. Translating it yields CASEEVDTEAFF.